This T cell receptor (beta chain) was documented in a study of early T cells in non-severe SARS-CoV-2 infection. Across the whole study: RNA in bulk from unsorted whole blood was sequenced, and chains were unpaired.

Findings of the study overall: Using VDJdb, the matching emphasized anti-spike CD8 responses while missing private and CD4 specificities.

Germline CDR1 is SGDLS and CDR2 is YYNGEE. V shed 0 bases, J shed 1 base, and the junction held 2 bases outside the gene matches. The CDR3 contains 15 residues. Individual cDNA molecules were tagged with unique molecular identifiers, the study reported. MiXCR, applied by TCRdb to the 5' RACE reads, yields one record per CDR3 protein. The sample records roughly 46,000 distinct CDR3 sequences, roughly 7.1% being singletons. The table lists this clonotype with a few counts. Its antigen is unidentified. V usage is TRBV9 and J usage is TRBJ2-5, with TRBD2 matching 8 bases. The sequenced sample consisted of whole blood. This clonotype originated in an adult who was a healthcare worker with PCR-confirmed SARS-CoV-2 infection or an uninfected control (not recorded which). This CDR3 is CASSVAGGAQETQYF. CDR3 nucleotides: TGTGCCAGCAGCGTAGCGGGGGGGGCCCAAGAGACCCAGTACTTC.